This T cell receptor beta chain was found in a study of blood T cells in healthy people across ages. This CDR3 contains 15 residues. Germline CDR1 reads MNHEY; CDR2 reads SMNVEV (reference sequence). V was trimmed by 7 bases and J by 3 bases, leaving 13 bases between them. The authors ran a second PCR of about 6 to 11 cycles using a sample-barcoded 5' primer and a J-beta primer mix. TCRdb reprocessed the 5' RACE reads via MiXCR and lists one record per CDR3 protein. Among roughly 1,300,000 distinct CDR3 sequences listed, around 59% were seen once. The receptor was isolated from a man between 18 and 29 years old in good health. Material: blood. The chain has TRBV27 and TRBJ2-6; D not resolved. CDR3 in amino acids: CASTKVRYGANVLTF. CDR3 bases: TGTGCCAGCACGAAAGTGAGGTATGGGGCCAACGTCCTGACTTTC.